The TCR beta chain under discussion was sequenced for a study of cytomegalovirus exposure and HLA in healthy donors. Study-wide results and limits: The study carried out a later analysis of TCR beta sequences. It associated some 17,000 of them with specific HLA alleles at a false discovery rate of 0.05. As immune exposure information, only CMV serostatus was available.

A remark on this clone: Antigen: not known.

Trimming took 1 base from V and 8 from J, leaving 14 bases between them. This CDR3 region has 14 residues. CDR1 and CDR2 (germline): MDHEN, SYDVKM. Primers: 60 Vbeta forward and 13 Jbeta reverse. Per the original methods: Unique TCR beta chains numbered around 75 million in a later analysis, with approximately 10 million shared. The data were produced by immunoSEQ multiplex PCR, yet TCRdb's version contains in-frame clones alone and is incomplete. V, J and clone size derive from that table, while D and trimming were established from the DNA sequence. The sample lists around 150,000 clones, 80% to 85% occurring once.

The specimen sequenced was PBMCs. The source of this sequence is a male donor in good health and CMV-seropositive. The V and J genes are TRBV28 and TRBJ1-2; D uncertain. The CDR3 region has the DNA TGTGCCAGCAGTTTATCTACCCCCCCATACGGCTACACCTTC. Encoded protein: CASSLSTPPYGYTF.